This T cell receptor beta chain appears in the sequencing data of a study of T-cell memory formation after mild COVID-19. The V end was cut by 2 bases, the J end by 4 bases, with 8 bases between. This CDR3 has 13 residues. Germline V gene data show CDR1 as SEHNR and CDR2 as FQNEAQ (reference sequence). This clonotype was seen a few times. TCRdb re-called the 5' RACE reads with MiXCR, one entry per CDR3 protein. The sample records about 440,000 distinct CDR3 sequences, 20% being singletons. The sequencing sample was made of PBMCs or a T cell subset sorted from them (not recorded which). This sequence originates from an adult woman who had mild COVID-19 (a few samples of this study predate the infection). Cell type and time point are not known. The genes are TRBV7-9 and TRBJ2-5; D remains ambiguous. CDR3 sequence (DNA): TGTGCCAGCAGCTTACGGTTTTTAGAGACCCAGTACTTC. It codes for CASSLRFLETQYF.